Following are 24 T cell receptor beta chains from one sample sequenced in a study of shared clonotypes between healthy human individuals. Generated by immunoSEQ multiplex PCR, the TCRdb table keeps only in-frame clones and is missing some. The sample includes over a million clones, 75% to 85% of them seen just once. The material sequenced was memory CD4+ T cells from PBMCs. Subset specified: CD45RA-negative fraction. Source of these receptors: a man between 18 and 29 years old in good health. Some clones in this sample may be carry-over from other donors' samples.

This clone was seen just once. The chain joins TRBV7-9 to TRBJ2-3; D is undetermined. The germline V gene encodes CDR1 SEHNR and CDR2 FQNEAQ (reference sequence). This CDR3 region has 11 residues. V lost 11 bases and J lost 4, with 10 bases in between. The CDR3 nucleotides are TGTGCCGGAACACCGGCAGATACGCAGTATTTT. Translation: CAGTPADTQYF.

This rearrangement joins TRBV7-8 to TRBJ2-1, with 9 bases fitting TRBD2. CDR3 length: 15 amino acids. The ends lost 7 bases at V and 8 bases at J; junction bases unmatched: 12. Germline V gene lookup returns CDR1 SGHVS and CDR2 FQNEAQ. The CDR3 region has the DNA TGTGCCAGCAAGCCGGGACTAGCCGTAGCAGATGAGCAGTTCTTC. Translated: CASKPGLAVADEQFF.

The gene calls are TRBV6-5 and TRBJ1-5, with D possibly being TRBD1 (5 bases). The CDR3 runs 13 residues. CDR1 is MNHEY and CDR2 is SVGAGI in the germline V gene. Trimming removed 10 bases from V and 5 bases from J, with 15 bases in between. CDR3 loop: CATQKLGDQPQHF. The CDR3 DNA reads as TGTGCCACCCAAAAACTGGGGGATCAGCCCCAGCATTTT.

The chain combines TRBV18 with TRBJ2-1; D gene unclear. The ends were cut back, 2 bases at V and 1 base at J, with 18 bases in the middle. This CDR3 region has 18 residues. Germline CDR1 and CDR2: KGHSH and LQKENI. The CDR3 region is CASSPYTPGRPSYNEQFF. For the CDR3, the DNA is TGTGCCAGCTCACCATATACTCCTGGACGACCTTCCTACAATGAGCAGTTCTTC.

A remark on this clone: The junction departs from germline at one end; a sequencing error may be responsible. V usage is TRBV11-2 and J usage is TRBJ2-2; TRBD2 matches 12 bases. The CDR3 totals 15 residues. In germline, CDR1 is SGHAT, CDR2 FQNNGV. The CDR3: CASTWTSGNPGELFF. CDR3 coding DNA: TGTGCCAGCACTTGGACTAGCGGGAACCCCGGGGAGCTGTTTTTT.

The chain couples TRBV18 to TRBJ2-7; TRBD1 matches 7 bases. This CDR3 has 17 amino acids. Germline lookup yields CDR1 KGHSH and CDR2 LQKENI. The V segment lost 5 bases and the J segment 0 bases; nucleotides outside the gene matches: 13. The CDR3 DNA reads as TGTGCCAGCTCAGCTACTGGACAGGTTGACGGCTCCTACGAGCAGTACTTC. Residues: CASSATGQVDGSYEQYF.

The chain uses TRBV11-2 and TRBJ2-1; 10 nucleotides match TRBD2. The germline V gene encodes CDR1 SGHAT and CDR2 FQNNGV. CDR3 length equals 17 residues. The trim removed 0 bases at V and 4 bases at J, leaving 6 bases unmatched. The CDR3 DNA sequence: TGTGCCAGCAGCTTAGACGGGTGGACTAGCGGTTACAATGAGCAGTTCTTC. Encoded protein: CASSLDGWTSGYNEQFF.

The chain links TRBV7-2 to TRBJ1-5; tentatively, D is TRBD1 (5 bases). Trimming cost V 5 bases and J 1 base, with 15 bases left between them. In germline, CDR1 is SGHTA, CDR2 FQGNSA. The CDR3 contains 16 residues. The CDR3 loop is CASSVGPWGSNQPQHF. The CDR3 nucleotides read TGTGCCAGCAGCGTAGGGCCTTGGGGGAGCAATCAGCCCCAGCATTTT.

This clone has more than one count but fewer than ten. The chain is built from TRBV20-1 and TRBJ1-4, with D possibly matching TRBD1 (5 bases). CDR1 is DFQATT, CDR2 SNEGSKA, per germline (reference sequence). The CDR3 spans 11 residues. V lost 6 bases, J lost 11 bases, and 13 bases lay in between. CDR3: CSARREEKLFF. CDR3 DNA sequence: TGCAGTGCGCGCAGGGAGGAGAAACTGTTTTTT.

This clone was picked up a small number of times. This CDR3 reads CASSLAAGGTDTQYF. The CDR3, as DNA: TGTGCCAGCAGCTTAGCGGCAGGGGGCACAGATACGCAGTATTTT. This chain uses TRBV7-6 with TRBJ2-3; D is perhaps TRBD1 (6 bases). With 0 bases removed from V and 1 base from J, the gap between germline ends came to 8 bases. CDR1 is SGHVS, CDR2 FNYEAQ, per germline. The CDR3 is made up of 15 amino acids.

The chain couples TRBV19 to TRBJ1-2; 7 positions match TRBD1. The CDR3 extends over 14 amino acids. The V gene end was trimmed by 1 base and the J gene end by 8 bases; junction bases not matched to a gene: 7. CDR1 is LNHDA and CDR2 is SQIVND in the germline V gene (reference sequence). CDR3 residues: CASSIGGTVGGYTF. The CDR3 DNA reads TGTGCCAGTAGTATAGGGGGGACAGTCGGAGGCTACACCTTC.

The V gene is TRBV5-1, the J gene TRBJ2-5; 10 bases match TRBD1. Germline-derived CDR1 and CDR2 are SGHRS and YFSETQ. The CDR3 spans 16 residues. Trimming took 4 bases from V and 1 from J; bases not matched to a gene: 7. In DNA form, the CDR3 reads TGCGCCAGCAGCGACCCCGGGACAGGGGTCCAAGAGACCCAGTACTTC. It specifies CASSDPGTGVQETQYF. Full variable domain (outside the CDR3, taken from reference TRBV5-1 and TRBJ2-5): KAGVTQTPRYLIKTRGQQVTLSCSPISGHRSVSWYQQTPGQGLQFLFEYFSETQRNKGNFPGRFSGRQFSNSRSEMNVSTLELGDSALYLCASSDPGTGVQETQYFGPGTRLLVL.

In its sample, this clone was seen a few times. The sample has other DNA sequences that encode this CDR3 too. The rearrangement uses TRBV28 and TRBJ2-7; D remains ambiguous. V lost 8 bases, J lost 0 bases, and 5 bases lay in between. Germline V gene lookup returns CDR1 MDHEN and CDR2 SYDVKM. CDR3 size: 11 residues. CDR3 amino acids: CASGPSYEQYF. CDR3 DNA sequence: TGTGCCAGCGGGCCCTCCTACGAGCAGTACTTC.

The CDR3 DNA sequence: TGTGCCAGCAGCCAAGGAGAATATCGGGACAGGGGTCGAAACTATGGCTACACCTTC. Its protein product is CASSQGEYRDRGRNYGYTF. The gene calls are TRBV14 and TRBJ1-2; 10 nucleotides match TRBD1. This CDR3 has 19 residues. Germline CDR1 SGHDN, CDR2 FVKESK. V lost 1 base to trimming and J lost 2 bases; unmatched junction nucleotides: 13. The full variable domain, in which reference TRBV14 and TRBJ1-2 provide the parts outside the CDR3, is EAGVTQFPSHSVIEKGQTVTLRCDPISGHDNLYWYRRVMGKEIKFLLHFVKESKQDESGMPNNRFLAERTGGTYSTLKVQPAELEDSGVYFCASSQGEYRDRGRNYGYTFGSGTRLTVV.

The CDR3: CASSGLGPPYEQYF. For the CDR3, the DNA is TGTGCCAGCAGTGGCCTAGGTCCCCCCTACGAGCAGTACTTC. This sequence joins TRBV6-5 and TRBJ2-7; D uncertain. The germline gives CDR1 MNHEY, CDR2 SVGAGI. This CDR3 has 14 residues. Trimming removed 5 bases from V and 2 bases from J, with 13 bases in between.

J is TRBJ2-7 and V is TRBV14; the D gene is possibly TRBD2 (6 bases). The length of the CDR3 is 15 residues. Between the trimmed V and J ends, which lost 3 bases and 1 base, there was a span of 13 bases. The V gene's germline CDR1 is SGHDN and CDR2 FVKESK. The chain's CDR3 is CASSQGLARSYEQYF. CDR3 coding DNA: TGTGCCAGCAGCCAGGGTCTAGCGAGGTCCTACGAGCAGTACTTC.

The chain recombines TRBV27 with TRBJ2-7, with 10 bases aligning to TRBD1. After removal of 3 bases from V and 2 bases from J, the junction contained 7 bases not matched to a gene. This CDR3 contains 16 residues. Germline CDR1 is MNHEY and CDR2 is SMNVEV (reference sequence). DNA of the CDR3: TGTGCCAGCAGTTTTTTGGGGACAGGGGAACCCTACGAGCAGTACTTC. Translating it yields CASSFLGTGEPYEQYF.

Note on this clone: At the DNA level, this CDR3 is encoded by other sequences in the same sample as well. V usage is TRBV28 and J usage is TRBJ2-5, with D uncertain. Trimming took 5 bases from V and 0 from J, leaving 4 bases between them. CDR1 is MDHEN and CDR2 is SYDVKM in the germline V gene. The CDR3 consists of 12 residues. The CDR3 region is CASSRDQETQYF. Here the CDR3 DNA reads TGTGCCAGCAGTAGAGACCAAGAGACCCAGTACTTC.

The chain links TRBV29-1 to TRBJ2-5; D may be TRBD1 or TRBD2 (5 bases each). This CDR3 comprises 12 residues. Deletions cut 7 bases from V and 4 bases from J, with 13 bases between. Germline loops: CDR1 SQVTM, CDR2 ANQGSEA. The chain's CDR3 is CSGATGRETQYF. In DNA, the CDR3 is TGCAGCGGAGCAACGGGGCGAGAGACCCAGTACTTC.

This clone was recorded only once. The chain couples TRBV9 to TRBJ1-2, with D possibly matching TRBD1 (6 bases). This CDR3 has 16 residues. V lost 0 bases to trimming and J lost 8 bases, with 20 bases between them. Germline-derived CDR1 and CDR2 are SGDLS and YYNGEE. In DNA, the CDR3 is TGTGCCAGCAGCGTAGCCCCGACAGGCGCCTCCATGGGCTACACCTTC. It yields the protein CASSVAPTGASMGYTF.

The V call is TRBV5-8, the J call TRBJ1-4, with D possibly being TRBD1 (5 bases). The CDR3 runs 14 residues. Trimming pared 4 bases from V and 7 bases from J, leaving 14 bases between. CDR1 is SGHTS and CDR2 is YDEGEE in the germline V gene. CDR3 region: CASSRGGDGEKLFF. The CDR3, as DNA: TGTGCCAGCAGCCGCGGGGGGGACGGTGAAAAACTGTTTTTT.

DNA of the CDR3: TGTGCCTGCCGACAGGGGGTTAACTACGAGCAGTACTTC. Protein product: CACRQGVNYEQYF. The V call is TRBV6-1, the J call TRBJ2-7, with TRBD1 identical over 9 bases. Germline CDR1 is MNHNS and CDR2 is SASEGT. The CDR3 sequence is 13 residues long. Trimming took 11 bases from V and 3 from J; bases not matched to a gene: 8.

Notes on this clone: Other DNA sequences in this specimen translate into the identical CDR3. The rearrangement uses TRBV5-1 and TRBJ2-7; 7 bases match TRBD1. After removal of 4 bases from V and 2 bases from J, the junction contained 6 bases not matched to a gene. This CDR3 spans 14 amino acids. Germline V gives CDR1 SGHRS, CDR2 YFSETQ. The DNA of the CDR3 is TGCGCCAGCAGCCAAACGACAGGGACCTACGAGCAGTACTTC. It codes for CASSQTTGTYEQYF.

The chain uses TRBV5-6 and TRBJ2-7, with D perhaps assigned TRBD1 or TRBD2 (6 bases each). Trimming removed 1 base from V and 4 bases from J, with 12 bases in between. This CDR3 region has 14 residues. CDR1 is SGHDT, CDR2 YYEEEE, per germline. The CDR3 protein is CASSLPGGKYEQYF. The CDR3 nucleotides read TGTGCCAGCAGCTTGCCCGGGGGCAAATACGAGCAGTACTTC.